Sequencing of this T cell receptor beta chain was carried out in a study of long-term antiretroviral therapy in people with HIV. General study points: Nothing was known about ART adherence, viral resistance or changes in therapy. Regardless of time point, clones expanded before ART dominated the repertoire.

An immunoSEQ assay, version v3.0, was performed at survey level. Per-sample sequencing targets were roughly 35,000-55,000 T-cell genomes. Clones were sequenced by immunoSEQ multiplex PCR, and TCRdb holds only the in-frame ones, with some missing. Of about 21,000 clones in the sample, 87% are singletons; the top ten hold over 4%. This clone has just a few counts. Its antigen is still unknown. V was clipped by 3 bases and J by 2 bases, with 14 bases between them. Germline CDR1 reads LNHDA; CDR2 reads SQIVND (reference sequence). The CDR3 covers 15 residues. United States facilities provided treatment to all participants with HIV.

The chain employs TRBV19 and TRBJ2-7; D may correspond to TRBD1 or TRBD2 (5 bases each). Sequenced here: unsorted PBMCs, sampled 2.1 years after starting antiretroviral therapy. The source of this sequence is a man younger than 35 with HIV. The DNA for the CDR3 is TGTGCCAGTAGTATCGGGACCGCCGGGCCCTACGAGCAGTACTTC. As protein: CASSIGTAGPYEQYF.